The 27 T cell receptor beta chains below come from one sample, sequenced in a study of cytomegalovirus exposure and HLA in healthy donors (TCRdb year 2017). Libraries were made using the immunoSEQ multiplex PCR assay. The multiplex PCR relied on a mix of 60 forward primers for TCR Vbeta segments and 13 reverse primers for TCR Jbeta segments. The immuneACCESS repertoire file appears here via TCRdb, limited to in-frame rearrangements. These files lack a portion of the clones; in checked studies, under half of the deficit traces to unresolved V genes, and the cause of the others is not known. The sample profile shows 150,000 to 200,000 clones; 84% of them were found once. The ten largest account for around 5% of the sample. The specimen was PBMCs. The receptor set was obtained from a girl aged 5 to 17 in good health and CMV-seropositive.

The J gene is TRBJ2-5, the V gene TRBV7-2; unclear D gene. V was cut by 1 base and J by 4 bases, with 7 bases left in between. Germline lookup yields CDR1 SGHTA and CDR2 FQGNSA. There are 13 residues in the CDR3. The CDR3 coding sequence is TGTGCCAGCAGCTTAGTTTGGCTAGAGACCCAGTACTTC. It yields the protein CASSLVWLETQYF.

This chain uses TRBV5-1 with TRBJ1-2; no clear D gene. Germline V CDR1 and CDR2: SGHRS, YFSETQ. Trimming removed 4 bases from V and 6 bases from J, with 19 bases in between. This CDR3 has 15 amino acids. CDR3 bases: TGCGCCAGCAGCCCTGCGGGATCTTCCCCCGATGGCTACACCTTC. It specifies CASSPAGSSPDGYTF.

A few counts support this clone. The genes are TRBV5-6 and TRBJ1-1, with 10 nucleotides matching TRBD1. V trimming: 4 bases; J trimming: 4 bases; junction bases outside the gene matches: 1. Germline V lookup: CDR1 SGHDT, CDR2 YYEEEE. CDR3 length: 13 residues. The CDR3 DNA reads as TGTGCCAGCAGCGGGGACAGGGGCACTGAAGCTTTCTTT. As protein: CASSGDRGTEAFF.

The rearrangement links TRBV5-6 to TRBJ1-4; D gene ambiguous. The CDR3 loop spans 13 amino acids. Germline loops: CDR1 SGHDT, CDR2 YYEEEE. Trimming took off 2 bases at V and 8 bases at J, with 10 bases between the two ends. The CDR3: CASSFGLPEKLFF. The DNA for the CDR3 is TGTGCCAGCAGCTTCGGTTTGCCCGAAAAACTGTTTTTT.

The chain carries TRBV5-1 and TRBJ2-1, with a weak D call TRBD1 (6 bases). The CDR3 totals 13 residues. Trimming left V 4 bases short and J 4 bases short, with 9 bases between. CDR1 is SGHRS, CDR2 YFSETQ, per germline. As DNA, the CDR3 is TGCGCCAGCAGCCCCGGACAGTACAATGAGCAGTTCTTC. Its protein product is CASSPGQYNEQFF.

This clone appeared a single time. The rearrangement uses TRBV6-6 and TRBJ1-6; 7 positions match TRBD1. This CDR3 has 15 residues. In germline, CDR1 is MNHNY, CDR2 SVGAGI (reference sequence). The ends lost 6 bases at V and 3 bases at J; junction bases unmatched: 5. CDR3 sequence (DNA): TGTGCCAGCAGATACGGACAGGACTATAATTCACCCCTCCACTTT. Its translation: CASRYGQDYNSPLHF.

V gene TRBV5-5 combines with J gene TRBJ2-5; D perhaps matches TRBD2 (6 bases). The better agreement between TRBJ2-7 and the DNA end casts doubt on the J call. Germline CDR1 SGHKS, CDR2 YYEKEE (reference sequence). This CDR3 has 14 residues. Written as DNA, the CDR3 is TGTGCCAGCAGCTTAGGAGGGGCCACCTACGAGCAGTACTTC. Its protein product is CASSLGGATYEQYF.

This rearrangement joins TRBV5-1 to TRBJ1-1; D is possibly TRBD1 (5 bases). Trimming shortened V by 3 bases and J by 5 bases, and 14 bases separated the two germline ends. CDR3 length: 14 residues. From germline, CDR1 is SGHRS and CDR2 YFSETQ. The CDR3 DNA follows: TGCGCCAGCAGCTCCACCGGGGGTTCTACTGAAGCTTTCTTT. Translating it yields CASSSTGGSTEAFF.

The chain carries TRBV5-4 and TRBJ2-2; D is unclear. The CDR3 runs to 20 residues. CDR1 and CDR2 (germline): SGHNT, YYREEE (reference sequence). V lost 0 bases to trimming and J lost 2 bases, with 23 bases between them. The CDR3 loop reads CASSLDSWFSTVQNTGELFF. CDR3 DNA: TGTGCCAGCAGCTTGGATTCTTGGTTTAGTACAGTACAAAACACCGGGGAGCTGTTTTTT.

This clone was detected a few times. This chain links TRBV19 with TRBJ1-5; D is unclear. Per germline, CDR1 LNHDA and CDR2 SQIVND (reference sequence). V was trimmed by 5 bases and J by 1 base, leaving 6 bases between them. The CDR3 length is 13 residues. The CDR3 nucleotides read TGTGCCAGTAGTTTACACAGCAATCAGCCCCAGCATTTT. It encodes CASSLHSNQPQHF.

The chain is built from TRBV6-6 and TRBJ2-1; a possible D gene is TRBD2 (5 bases). The CDR3 has 12 amino acids. The V and J ends lost 10 bases and 8 bases respectively, with 15 bases between them. The germline V gene encodes CDR1 MNHNY and CDR2 SVGAGI (reference sequence). The CDR3 loop is CATQPSADEQFF. DNA for the CDR3: TGTGCCACCCAGCCGTCAGCGGATGAGCAGTTCTTC.

The chain employs TRBV14 and TRBJ2-7; 8 nucleotides match TRBD1. The CDR3 covers 14 residues. The germline gives CDR1 SGHDN, CDR2 FVKESK. V dropped 4 bases and J dropped 6; count of bases not matched to a gene: 8. CDR3 residues: CASSPGTGWREQYF. The CDR3 coding sequence is TGTGCCAGCAGCCCGGGGACAGGTTGGCGCGAGCAGTACTTC.

The chain carries TRBV25-1 and TRBJ1-1; maybe TRBD1 (5 bases). Deletions cut 1 base from V and 0 bases from J, with 9 bases between. CDR3 size: 15 residues. Germline CDR1 and CDR2: MGHDK and SYGVNS. In DNA, the CDR3 is TGTGCCAGCAGTGAATTCGGGGGATTGAACACTGAAGCTTTCTTT. Amino acid sequence: CASSEFGGLNTEAFF.

J is TRBJ1-1 and V is TRBV13; possibly TRBD1 for D (5 bases). Germline V gives CDR1 PRHDT, CDR2 FYEKMQ (reference sequence). The V gene lost 1 base and the J gene lost 3 bases, with 12 bases spanning the gap. This CDR3 is 15 amino acids long. The CDR3 bases are TGTGCCAGCAGCTTAGCCGGGGCGGGGTACACTGAAGCTTTCTTT. This translates into CASSLAGAGYTEAFF.

The chain couples TRBV14 to TRBJ2-3; 12 bases line up with TRBD2. The length of the CDR3 is 16 residues. Trimming cost V 1 base and J 4 bases; bases outside gene matches: 3. Germline V CDR1 and CDR2: SGHDN, FVKESK. The CDR3 reads CASSQVSSGGADTQYF. As DNA, the CDR3 is TGTGCCAGCAGCCAAGTGTCTAGCGGGGGGGCAGATACGCAGTATTTT.

This sequence joins TRBV11-2 and TRBJ1-1; 7 nucleotides agree with TRBD1. The germline V gene encodes CDR1 SGHAT and CDR2 FQNNGV. The CDR3 runs 14 residues. After removal of 5 bases from V and 1 base from J, the junction contained 4 bases not matched to a gene. Here the CDR3 reads CASSTGTANTEAFF. In DNA form, the CDR3 reads TGTGCCAGCAGCACCGGGACAGCGAACACTGAAGCTTTCTTT.

The chain couples TRBV5-6 to TRBJ2-7, with a tentative D call TRBD2 (6 bases). CDR3 size: 15 residues. In germline, CDR1 is SGHDT, CDR2 YYEEEE. V was cut by 4 bases and J by 2 bases, with 16 bases left in between. The DNA for the CDR3 is TGTGCCAGCAGCCCCGATGGGGGGACGCCCTACGAGCAGTACTTC. This sequence encodes CASSPDGGTPYEQYF.

This clone appeared once. The chain employs TRBV7-2 and TRBJ2-3; D is undetermined. This CDR3 has 13 amino acids. V was cut by 1 base and J by 4 bases, with 6 bases left in between. Germline CDR1 SGHTA, CDR2 FQGNSA. CDR3 region: CASSLGLPDTQYF. The CDR3 DNA reads TGTGCCAGCAGCTTAGGACTCCCAGATACGCAGTATTTT.

The rearrangement uses TRBV2 and TRBJ2-5; tentatively, D is TRBD1 (6 bases). The V end lost 6 bases, the J end lost 5 bases, and 16 bases lay between the germline ends. CDR1 is SNHLY and CDR2 is FYNNEI in the germline V gene. The CDR3 extends over 14 amino acids. CDR3 region: CASSHREFGETQYF. The DNA of the CDR3 is TGTGCCAGCAGCCACAGGGAATTCGGGGAGACCCAGTACTTC.

This chain joins TRBV11-3 and TRBJ2-5, with D perhaps matching TRBD1 (5 bases). The CDR3 totals 14 residues. CDR1 and CDR2 from the germline V gene are SGHNT and YENEEA. V was trimmed by 4 bases and J by 5 bases, leaving 14 bases between them. The CDR3 reads CASSSRDSRETQYF. CDR3 in DNA: TGTGCCAGCAGCTCCCGCGACAGTCGCGAGACCCAGTACTTC.

The gene calls are TRBV25-1 and TRBJ2-7; 9 positions agree with TRBD1. J gave up 3 bases and V 5 bases, and 5 bases lay outside the gene matches. There are 14 residues in the CDR3. In germline, CDR1 is MGHDK, CDR2 SYGVNS. CDR3 residues: CASSPGQGIYEQYF. CDR3 DNA sequence: TGTGCCAGCAGTCCGGGACAGGGTATCTACGAGCAGTACTTC.

This chain's CDR3 is CASSDPGTGVYEAFF. The CDR3 DNA sequence: TGCGCCAGCAGTGACCCCGGGACAGGGGTTTACGAAGCTTTCTTT. The rearrangement joins TRBV10-1 to TRBJ1-1, with TRBD1 identical over 10 bases. Germline lookup yields CDR1 WNHNN and CDR2 SYGVQD (reference sequence). With V trimmed by 3 bases and J by 8 bases, 9 bases remained unmatched. The CDR3 is 15 amino acids.

Notes on this clone: This sample includes further DNA sequences coding for the same CDR3. The J gene is TRBJ1-4, the V gene TRBV5-1; TRBD1 is a possible D gene (5 bases). V lost 0 bases, J lost 5 bases, and 8 bases lay in between. CDR1 and CDR2 from the germline V gene are SGHRS and YFSETQ. The CDR3 is made up of 14 amino acids. CDR3 protein: CASSLGQGNEKLFF. CDR3 sequence (DNA): TGCGCCAGCAGCTTGGGGCAGGGAAATGAAAAACTGTTTTTT.

This rearrangement joins TRBV2 to TRBJ2-1, with D perhaps TRBD2 (5 bases). Germline CDR1 and CDR2: SNHLY and FYNNEI. The CDR3 has 15 residues. Deletions cut 7 bases from V and 5 bases from J, with 18 bases between. For the CDR3, the DNA is TGTGCCAGCACCGAGGATAGGGCGGGCGACAATGAGCAGTTCTTC. Encoded protein: CASTEDRAGDNEQFF.

As concerns this clone: The junction departs from the called germline gene at one end, perhaps through a read error. This sequence joins TRBV7-7 and TRBJ2-5; tentative D call: TRBD1 (5 bases). Germline values: CDR1 SSHAT, CDR2 FNYEAQ (reference sequence). The CDR3 contains 15 residues. The CDR3 DNA reads as TGTGCTAGCAGCCGCGGTGACAGTTCGGGAGAGACCCAGTACTTC. Translated: CASSRGDSSGETQYF.

The rearrangement uses TRBV9 and TRBJ2-3; the match to TRBD2 covers 8 bases. V lost 3 bases and J lost 2; bases outside the gene matches: 5. The V gene's germline CDR1 is SGDLS and CDR2 YYNGEE. The CDR3 is 15 amino acids. In nucleotides, the CDR3 is TGTGCCAGCAGCGCCACGGGGGGGGTCACAGATACGCAGTATTTT. Residues: CASSATGGVTDTQYF.

The J gene is TRBJ2-2, the V gene TRBV7-6; TRBD2 might be the D (7 bases). The CDR3 is made up of 16 amino acids. Trimming left V 7 bases short and J 6 bases short, with 21 bases between. Germline CDR1 and CDR2: SGHVS and FNYEAQ. DNA for the CDR3: TGTGCCAGCACCATGGGAGGCGGGGGCGATCCCGGGGAGCTGTTTTTT. Its translation: CASTMGGGGDPGELFF.